This TCR beta chain was identified in a study of spatial heterogeneity in lung cancer. Study-level results: Circulating ubiquitous expanded tumor TCRs were observed more frequently at resection than at follow-up.

Regarding time point: sample taken at primary tumor resection. No cells were sorted before sequencing. The whole RNA sequenced was extracted from tumor, nontumor lung or frozen PBMC. The donors were fewer than 80 patients with non-small cell lung cancer that was early-stage and untreated. TCRdb re-called the 5' RACE reads through MiXCR, storing one row per CDR3 protein. The sample comprises around 60,000 distinct CDR3 sequences, 8.4% of which are singletons, and less than 15% rests with the top ten. This clonotype was seen repeatedly, ten times or more. Antigen: not known. The TCR sequence derives from a female donor with early-stage non-small cell lung cancer. This specimen consisted of PBMCs, obtained at surgery.

CDR3 amino acids: CASSPLGGLNQPQHF. DNA of the CDR3: TGTGCCAGCAGCCCACTGGGTGGTCTGAATCAGCCCCAGCATTTT. This chain joins TRBV12-3 or TRBV12-4 and TRBJ1-5, with D uncertain. This CDR3 region has 15 residues. Trimming shortened V by 6 bases and J by 4 bases, and 16 bases separated the two germline ends.